The present T cell receptor beta chain was sequenced within a study of OX40 agonist ivuxolimab in advanced cancers. Overall study: Patients were dosed with the agonistic anti-OX40 (CD134) antibody ivuxolimab. Patients with hepatocellular carcinoma, melanoma, renal cell or head and neck cancer made up the dose-escalation patients.

Measured with immunoSEQ multiplex PCR; TCRdb has only the in-frame clones, and not every one. This sample has about 73,000 clones, with about nine tenths found just once. V was pared by 0 bases and J by 8 bases, with 9 bases between. This CDR3 has 13 amino acids. In germline, CDR1 is SGDLS, CDR2 YYNGEE. The TCR was taken from an adult with an advanced solid tumor such as melanoma, head and neck, liver or kidney cancer. The sequenced sample was CD4+ or CD8+ T cells sorted from blood, obtained in a trial of the OX40 agonist ivuxolimab. The chain combines TRBV9 with TRBJ2-1, with D unclear. The CDR3 DNA is TGTGCCAGCAGCGTAGCTTCAGCGTATGAGCAGTTCTTC. Protein product: CASSVASAYEQFF. The whole variable domain, filled in from reference TRBV9 and TRBJ2-1, reads DSGVTQTPKHLITATGQRVTLRCSPRSGDLSVYWYQQSLDQGLQFLIQYYNGEERAKGNILERFSAQQFPDLHSELNLSSLELGDSALYFCASSVASAYEQFFGPGTRLTVL.